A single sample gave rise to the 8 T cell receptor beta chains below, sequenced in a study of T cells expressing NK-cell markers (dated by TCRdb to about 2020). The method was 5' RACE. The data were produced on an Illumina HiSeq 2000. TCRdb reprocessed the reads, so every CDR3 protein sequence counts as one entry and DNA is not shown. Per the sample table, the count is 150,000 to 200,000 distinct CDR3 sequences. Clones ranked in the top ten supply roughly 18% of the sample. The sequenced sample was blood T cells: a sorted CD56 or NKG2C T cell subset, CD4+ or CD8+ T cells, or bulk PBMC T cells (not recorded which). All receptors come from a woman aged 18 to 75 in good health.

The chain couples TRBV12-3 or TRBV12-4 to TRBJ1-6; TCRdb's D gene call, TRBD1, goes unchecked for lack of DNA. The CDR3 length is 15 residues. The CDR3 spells CASSLGLGGSSPLHF.

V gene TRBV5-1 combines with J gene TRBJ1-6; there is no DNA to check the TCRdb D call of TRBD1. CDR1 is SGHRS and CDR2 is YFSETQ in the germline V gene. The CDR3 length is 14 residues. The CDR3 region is CASSLGTGRSPLHF.

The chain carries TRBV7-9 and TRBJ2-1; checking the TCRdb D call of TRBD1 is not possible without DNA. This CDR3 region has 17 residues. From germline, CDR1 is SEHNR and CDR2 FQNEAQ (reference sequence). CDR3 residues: CASSPRTGTDSYNEQFF.

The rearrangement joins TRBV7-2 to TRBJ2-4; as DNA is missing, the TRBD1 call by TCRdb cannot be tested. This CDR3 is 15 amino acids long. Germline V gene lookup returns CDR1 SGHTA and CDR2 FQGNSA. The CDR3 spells CASSTGQPAQGIQYF.

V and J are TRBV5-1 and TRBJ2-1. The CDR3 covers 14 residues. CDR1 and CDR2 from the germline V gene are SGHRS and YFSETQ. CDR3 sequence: CASSLATNPNEQFF.

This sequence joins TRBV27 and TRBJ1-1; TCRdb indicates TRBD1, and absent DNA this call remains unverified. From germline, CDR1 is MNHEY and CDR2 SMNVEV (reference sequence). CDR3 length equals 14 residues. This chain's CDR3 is CASSFLGVGTEAFF.

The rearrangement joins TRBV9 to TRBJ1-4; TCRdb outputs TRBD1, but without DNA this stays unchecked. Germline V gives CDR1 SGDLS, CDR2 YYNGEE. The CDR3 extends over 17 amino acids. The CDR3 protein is CASSVSGQGPTNEKLFF.

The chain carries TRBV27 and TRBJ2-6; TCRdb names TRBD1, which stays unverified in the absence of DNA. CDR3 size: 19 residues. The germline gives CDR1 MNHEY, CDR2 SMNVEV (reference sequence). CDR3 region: CASSYSLGQGAPGANVLTF.